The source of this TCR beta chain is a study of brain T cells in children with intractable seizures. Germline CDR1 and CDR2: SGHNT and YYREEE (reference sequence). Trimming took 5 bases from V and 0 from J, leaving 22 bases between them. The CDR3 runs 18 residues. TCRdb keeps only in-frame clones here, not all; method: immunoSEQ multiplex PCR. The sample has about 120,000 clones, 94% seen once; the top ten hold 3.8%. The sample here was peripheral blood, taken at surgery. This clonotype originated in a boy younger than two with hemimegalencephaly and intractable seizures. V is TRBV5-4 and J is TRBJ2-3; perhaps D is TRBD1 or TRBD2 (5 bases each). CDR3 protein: CASRTGLQVPSSTDTQYF. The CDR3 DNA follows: TGTGCCAGCAGAACAGGACTCCAAGTACCCTCTAGCACAGATACGCAGTATTTT. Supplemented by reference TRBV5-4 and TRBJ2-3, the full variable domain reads ETGVTQSPTHLIKTRGQQVTLRCSSQSGHNTVSWYQQALGQGPQFIFQYYREEENGRGNFPPRFSGLQFPNYSSELNVNALELDDSALYLCASRTGLQVPSSTDTQYFGPGTRLTVL.